This paragraph covers one T cell receptor beta chain sequence. The antigen this receptor binds is unknown. No much larger clone is present one base from it, and per-base qualities are unavailable. In total, roughly 670 healthy bone marrow donors made up the cohort. All cohort members were sampled while nominally healthy, although unrecorded immune exposures were likely present. The donor was CMV seronegative and belonged to the group of 352 seronegative cohort members. A peripheral blood sample was provided by each donor, and peripheral blood mononuclear cells were used for TCR beta sequencing. Genomic DNA was extracted from the blood cell samples with the Qiagen DNeasy Blood Extraction Kit. These data come from a study of cytomegalovirus exposure and HLA in healthy donors (TCRdb year 2017). Broadly, across the study: An earlier analysis of around 600 of the donors reported approximately 270 Gb of sequence data and 120 million or so unique TCR beta sequences from about 200 million T cells. A later analysis re-examined previously published TCR beta repertoires from about 700 donors and added high-resolution HLA genotyping to investigate patterns of TCR occurrence. The number of donors typed differed by locus, with about 629-630 for A, B, C, DRB1 and DQB1, 522 for DQA1, under 610 for DPA1, and some 440 for DPB1. An early release covering 500 to 750 HLA-typed donors comprised 300 to 350 gigabases of sequencing data and approximately 85 million unique TCR sequences. The study was designed to test whether signatures of past pathogen exposure could be identified by cataloging public T cell receptors. In addition to the first cohort of approximately 670 subjects, a separate validation cohort of approximately 120 different subjects was used. Donor age, sex, ethnicity and CMV serostatus were collected together with the repertoire data. Of the approximately 370 genotyped donors, 70% to 90% were placed in the genetic ancestry cluster associated with self-reported Caucasian donors. Every repertoire in the discovery cohort had been generated on one and the same sequencing platform. The T cell repertoires of 700 or so subjects were profiled by immunosequencing and related to cytomegalovirus serostatus. In a later genetic analysis, genome-wide SNP genotypes for about 55% of the roughly 700 donors were used, and that subset was treated as a discovery cohort. Across under 500 genotyped donors of the cohort, an average of approximately 240,000 unique TCR beta nucleotide sequences per donor were sequenced, and approximately 17% of those sequences were non-productive. HLA typing covered class I and class II loci at four-digit resolution. The later analysis used no new phenotypic data to find candidate immune exposures, relying instead on TCR beta sequences and their occurrence across donors. To decide whether each TCR beta V gene segment behaved as functional or pseudogenic, an earlier analysis of nearly 600 of the donors relied on high-throughput TCR beta sequencing. To predict cytomegalovirus infection status, the study brought together high-throughput TCR immunosequencing, statistical association of individual TCRs with disease status, and machine learning. Five DR-DQ haplotypes were handled as single units for association and clustering because linkage in the cohort was strong. General findings and caveats noted by the study authors: The presence/absence analyses assumed that sequencing depth was roughly uniform across donors, and that assumption may not be true. In a later analysis, several top co-occurrence clusters were reported to appear linked to parvovirus B19, influenza, CMV and Epstein-Barr virus. Fewer than 20 rarely observed V segments, including chromosome 9 orphons, were excluded from the earlier analysis of 550 to 700 of the donors because counts were too low. In a later analysis, HLA-associated TCR beta chains showed more clonal expansion and lower generation probabilities than non-associated chains that were equally common. Immune exposure information for the cohort was limited to CMV serostatus. Three of the identified cytomegalovirus-associated TCR beta chains were confirmed in vitro to be specific for cytomegalovirus antigens. In a later genetic analysis, fewer N-insertions in productive TCRs were reported among donors in an Asian-associated ancestry cluster than the roughly 700-donor mean. Only TCR beta chains were sequenced in this cohort, and the absence of alpha or paired-chain data limited detectable features. When HLA alleles, especially DR and DQ, strongly co-occurred, TCR associations were difficult to assign to individual alleles. A later analysis found that TCR association rates varied across HLA loci, with DRB1 alleles showing the most associated TCRs and HLA-C alleles the fewest. In a later genetic analysis, a missense DCLRE1C variant was associated with V-gene and J-gene trimming of TCR beta chains, and the association was replicated in an independent cohort. The classifier was reported to diagnose cytomegalovirus status with high specificity and sensitivity in both the original and validation cohorts. A cluster of highly shared sequence variants was judged likely to represent a technical artifact of the sequencing pipeline. Some IMGT-functional V segments, including TRBV6-2 and TRBV6-3, could not be told apart with the 87-base-pair reads, so those segments were excluded. In the study, some 180 TCR beta chains were listed as associated with cytomegalovirus. Correlated functional status among segregating V segments might be attributable to linkage disequilibrium, but an unknown experimental factor could not be ruled out. In a later analysis, about 16,000 TCR beta sequences were associated with specific HLA alleles at a false discovery rate of 0.05. The authors suggested that the approach could potentially be extended to other disease states and immunological phenotypes. A further reported finding was that TCR beta sequences accurately predicted the HLA-A and HLA-B alleles for most subjects in the first cohort. In an earlier analysis of approximately 600 of the donors, most TCR beta V segments were observed in productive rearrangements about 87% or about 30% of the time, broadly matching IMGT annotations. While some public TCRs were present in many individuals, most TCR sequences turned up only very rarely across donors. Most CMV-associated TCR beta chains appeared to be HLA-restricted in a later analysis, and the HLA associations seemed to be driven largely by CMV exposure. Because HLA typing was missing for some donors at each locus, association tests included only the typed subset.

Ends trimmed: V by 0 bases, J by 6 bases; bases unmatched to a gene: 9. The germline V gene supplies CDR1 ENHRY and CDR2 SYGVKD. The CDR3 sequence holds 17 residues, the cysteine and phenylalanine included. Only the CDR3 region is kept as DNA, spanning 51 bases read in frame from base 1. Libraries were built with the immunoSEQ multiplex PCR assay. A mixture of 60 forward primers for TCR Vbeta segments and 13 reverse primers for TCR Jbeta segments was used in the multiplex PCR. The CDR3 region of rearranged TCR beta genes was amplified from genomic DNA by a multiplex PCR assay. The amplified TCR beta libraries were sequenced on the Illumina HiSeq System as 87-base-pair reads. Concerning the study's data processing: In a later analysis, some 80 million unique TCR beta chains were counted across the roughly 610 repertoires, and approximately 9.9 million of these chains were shared by at least two donors. Raw reads were error-corrected and collapsed into unique sequences by a nearest-neighbor algorithm in which closely related sequences were merged to remove PCR and sequencing errors. V, D and J gene segments were assigned by aligning CDR3 sequences to IMGT reference sequences. For a sequence to be retained, at least a six-nucleotide match to both a V gene segment and a J gene segment was required. A rearrangement counted as productive if the CDR3 had no stop codons and remained in frame with V and J, and every other rearrangement counted as non-productive. CDR3 was defined according to IMGT convention as the region running from the second conserved V-encoded cysteine to the conserved J-encoded phenylalanine. The earlier analysis of a few hundred of the donors excluded any sequence lacking an unambiguous match to a single V gene segment. An earlier analysis of a few hundred of the donors classified V segments as functional when productive rearrangements were above 56.7% and as segregating when the standard deviation between donors was above 5%. A statistical classification framework was built to diagnose cytomegalovirus status from the catalog of TCR beta chain sequences. In a later analysis, TCR nucleotide sequences were compared against IMGT/GENE-DB human TR gene sequences so that V and J genes could be assigned. Using the TCRdist pipeline, a later analysis assigned CDR3 sequences along with most-parsimonious VDJ recombination scenarios. A later analysis defined each TCR beta chain by its CDR3 amino acid sequence plus V-gene family, and excluded reads lacking a unique V-gene family. As a way to deal with suspected cross-contamination and a sequencing artifact, a later analysis dropped more than 500 nucleotide sequences that were highly shared and had low generation probability. In a later analysis, a clonal expansion index for each public chain was calculated from normalized within-repertoire ranks of inferred template counts. In a later analysis, generation probabilities were computed with a VDJ recombination model fitted to out-of-frame rearrangements, and the resulting probabilities were checked against IGoR. Hypergeometric tests were used in a later analysis to score TCR-TCR, TCR-HLA and TCR-CMV co-occurrence, with a repertoire-size bias correction applied to the TCR pairs. A later analysis estimated false discovery rates by permuting HLA or CMV assignments 20 times. In a later analysis, co-occurring TCRs were grouped using DBSCAN, and TCRdist sequence similarity was added for clustering within HLA-allele-positive subsets. Repertoires with fewer than 30,000 or more than 120,000 public chains, plus five repertoires with anomalous nucleotide sharing, were excluded from co-occurrence clustering. In its TCRdb copy, this immuneACCESS table keeps in-frame sequences only and misses some clones. Where compared with another copy, unresolved V genes explain less than half of these, and the others have no known cause. V and J calls and clone size are copied from that table; D and trimming were computed from the DNA. The sample contains tens of thousands of clones, 65% to 85% of them found a single time. The leading ten clones occupy roughly 5.6% of the sample.

The sequenced sample was PBMCs. The V and J genes are TRBV10-3 and TRBJ1-5, and 9 junctional nucleotides match TRBD1. This TCR derives from a male donor in good health and CMV-seronegative. The DNA sequence is TGTGCCATCAGTGAGTCGAAGGGGACAGGGCTGTCTCAGCCCCAGCATTTT. It is translated as CAISESKGTGLSQPQHF.